Following are 12 T cell receptor beta chains from one sample sequenced in a study of tumor T cells in aggressive B-cell lymphoma (dated by TCRdb to 2016 to 2017). The library was generated by the immunoSEQ multiplex PCR assay. TCRdb retrieved this table from immuneACCESS and kept in-frame rearrangements only. Not all clones are present; in checked studies, unresolved V genes account for under half, and no reason is known for the remainder. Here the sample has approximately 4,200 clones; around 91% occur a single time. The top ten clones comprise around 2.5% of the sample. Specimen: tumor tissue. Source of these receptors: an adult with diffuse large B cell lymphoma.

The genes are TRBV7-9 and TRBJ2-7; perhaps TRBD2 as D (6 bases). The CDR3 contains 14 residues. V was pared by 5 bases and J by 0 bases, with 11 bases between. Germline V lookup: CDR1 SEHNR, CDR2 FQNEAQ (reference sequence). The CDR3 spells CASSLGTASYEQYF. In DNA form, the CDR3 reads TGTGCCAGCAGCCTAGGGACTGCCTCCTACGAGCAGTACTTC. The full variable domain, completed using reference TRBV7-9 and TRBJ2-7, is DTGVSQNPRHKITKRGQNVTFRCDPISEHNRLYWYRQTLGQGPEFLTYFQNEAQLEKSRLLSDRFSAERPKGSFSTLEIQRTEQGDSAMYLCASSLGTASYEQYFGPGTRLTVT.

This clone occurred a few times. The V gene is TRBV10-3, the J gene TRBJ2-5; D perhaps matches TRBD2 (6 bases). This CDR3 has 13 amino acids. CDR1 and CDR2 from the germline V gene are ENHRY and SYGVKD. The V gene lost 8 bases and the J gene lost 3 bases, with 13 bases spanning the gap. The CDR3 sequence is CAIGQGGEETQYF. The CDR3 coding sequence is TGTGCCATCGGCCAGGGAGGTGAAGAGACCCAGTACTTC.

This chain connects TRBV7-8 to TRBJ2-7; 9 bases agree with TRBD2. Unmatched junction bases numbered 2, after V lost 3 bases and J lost 2 bases. This CDR3 has 14 residues. Germline V gene data show CDR1 as SGHVS and CDR2 as FQNEAQ. This chain's CDR3 is CASSFAGGPYEQYF. In DNA, the CDR3 is TGTGCCAGCAGCTTCGCGGGAGGGCCCTACGAGCAGTACTTC.

The rearrangement links TRBV28 to TRBJ1-2; maybe TRBD1 (5 bases). CDR3 length equals 12 residues. In germline, CDR1 is MDHEN, CDR2 SYDVKM. Trimming shortened V by 6 bases and J by 4 bases, and 9 bases separated the two germline ends. CDR3 residues: CASRGVPYGYTF. The CDR3, as DNA: TGTGCCAGCAGAGGGGTACCCTATGGCTACACCTTC.

The chain uses TRBV30 and TRBJ1-4, with TRBD1 identical over 8 bases. Germline values: CDR1 GTSNPN, CDR2 SVGIG (reference sequence). The CDR3 sequence is 13 residues long. J lost 12 bases, V lost 4 bases, and 10 bases had no gene match. This CDR3 reads CAWNLDRGQELFF. As DNA, the CDR3 is TGTGCCTGGAACTTGGACCGGGGACAGGAACTGTTTTTT.

V is TRBV9 and J is TRBJ2-3, with 9 bases fitting TRBD2. Germline values: CDR1 SGDLS, CDR2 YYNGEE. The junction had 7 bases not matched to a gene; V was cut back by 0 bases and J by 5 bases. The CDR3 is 16 residues long. CDR3 in DNA: TGTGCCAGCAGCGTAGCAGCGGGGGGTTCGATAGATACGCAGTATTTT. Its translation: CASSVAAGGSIDTQYF.

This clone was detected once. This rearrangement joins TRBV5-5 to TRBJ2-7, with D possibly TRBD2 on 5 matching bases. Trimming cost V 2 bases and J 1 base, with 7 bases left between them. CDR1 and CDR2 from the germline V gene are SGHKS and YYEKEE (reference sequence). The CDR3 contains 13 residues. CDR3: CASSFWESYEQYF. The CDR3 coding sequence is TGTGCCAGCAGCTTCTGGGAGTCCTACGAGCAGTACTTC.

This clone was detected once. This chain uses TRBV4-1 with TRBJ1-3, with D hard to call. The CDR3 extends over 15 amino acids. The V gene's germline CDR1 is MGHRA and CDR2 YSYEKL. V dropped 0 bases and J dropped 2 bases, with 8 bases sitting between them. The CDR3 loop reads CASSQDPGAGNTIYF. CDR3 in DNA: TGCGCCAGCAGCCAAGATCCCGGGGCTGGAAACACCATATATTTT.

In the case of this clone: At one end, the junction sequence differs from germline, possibly due to a read error. The chain uses TRBV11-2 and TRBJ2-1, with TRBD2 matching 7 bases. CDR1 is SGHAT and CDR2 is FQNNGV in the germline V gene. This CDR3 is 17 amino acids long. The CDR3 here is CASSLAAFGGILDEQFF. The CDR3, as DNA: TGTGCCAGCAGCTTAGCGGCCTTCGGGGGGATATTAGATGAGCAATTCTTC.

The rearrangement uses TRBV2 and TRBJ2-3; 9 bases line up with TRBD2. Trimming at V came to 6 bases and at J to 6 bases, leaving 7 bases not matched to a gene. The CDR3 has 14 residues. CDR1 and CDR2 (germline): SNHLY, FYNNEI. The CDR3 sequence: CASRKREVGDTQYF. CDR3 coding DNA: TGTGCCAGCAGGAAGCGGGAGGTGGGGGATACGCAGTATTTT.

The CDR3 nucleotides are TGTGCCAGTAGTAATCAGGGTGGAGGGTATGAAAAACTGTTTTTT. Residues: CASSNQGGGYEKLFF. The genes are TRBV19 and TRBJ1-4, with a weak D call TRBD1 (5 bases). Per germline, CDR1 LNHDA and CDR2 SQIVND (reference sequence). The CDR3 extends over 15 amino acids. Deletions cut 4 bases from V and 6 bases from J, with 15 bases between.

V and J are TRBV30 and TRBJ2-7, with D possibly being TRBD1 (6 bases). Germline loops: CDR1 GTSNPN, CDR2 SVGIG (reference sequence). Trimming stripped 2 bases from V and 5 bases from J, with 10 bases between. The CDR3 is 12 amino acids. CDR3 region: CAWSQGLDEQYF. The DNA of the CDR3 is TGTGCCTGGAGTCAGGGGCTGGACGAGCAGTACTTC.